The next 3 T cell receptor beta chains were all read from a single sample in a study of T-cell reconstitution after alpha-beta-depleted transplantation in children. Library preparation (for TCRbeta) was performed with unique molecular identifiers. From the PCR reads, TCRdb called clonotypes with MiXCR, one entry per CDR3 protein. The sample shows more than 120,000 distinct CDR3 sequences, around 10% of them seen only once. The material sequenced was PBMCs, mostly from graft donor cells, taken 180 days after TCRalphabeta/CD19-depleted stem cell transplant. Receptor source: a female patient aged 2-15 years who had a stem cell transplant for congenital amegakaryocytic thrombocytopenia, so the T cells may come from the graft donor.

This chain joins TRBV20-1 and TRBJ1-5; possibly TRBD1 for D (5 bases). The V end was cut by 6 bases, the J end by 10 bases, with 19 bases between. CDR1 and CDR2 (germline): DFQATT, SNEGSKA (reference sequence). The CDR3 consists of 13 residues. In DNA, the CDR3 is TGCAGTGCCCGAGCCCTGGGGCTCAAACCCCAGCATTTT. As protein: CSARALGLKPQHF.

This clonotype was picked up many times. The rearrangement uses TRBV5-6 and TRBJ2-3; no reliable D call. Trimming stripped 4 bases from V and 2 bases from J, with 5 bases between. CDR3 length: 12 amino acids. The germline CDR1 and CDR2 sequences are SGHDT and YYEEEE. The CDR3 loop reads CASSGITDTQYF. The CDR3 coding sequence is TGTGCCAGCAGCGGAATCACAGATACGCAGTATTTT.

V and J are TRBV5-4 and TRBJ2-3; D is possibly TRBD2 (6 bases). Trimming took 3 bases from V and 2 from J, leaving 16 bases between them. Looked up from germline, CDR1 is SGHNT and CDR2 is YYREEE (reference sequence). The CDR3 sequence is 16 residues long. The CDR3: CASSSGPSASTDTQYF. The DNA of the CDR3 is TGTGCCAGCAGCTCGGGTCCTAGCGCTTCCACAGATACGCAGTATTTT.